These 8 T cell receptor beta chains were all obtained from the same sample, sequenced in a study of early T cells in non-severe SARS-CoV-2 infection. TCRdb re-analysed the 5' RACE reads in MiXCR, keeping a single row per CDR3 protein. The data contain about 100,000 distinct CDR3 sequences, about an eighth of them seen just once; the ten biggest clones take up around 2.9%. The source material was whole blood. These receptors originate from an adult who was a healthcare worker with PCR-confirmed SARS-CoV-2 infection or an uninfected control (not recorded which).

This clonotype showed up just a few times. The genes are TRBV7-2 and TRBJ1-6; 7 bases align to TRBD1. This CDR3 has 15 amino acids. Per the germline V gene, CDR1 is SGHTA and CDR2 is FQGNSA. Germline trimming cut 5 bases from V and 10 bases from J; bases unmatched to any gene: 11. The CDR3 DNA follows: TGTGCCAGCAGCCTTACTACAGGGGTAATATCACCCCTCCACTTT. It codes for CASSLTTGVISPLHF. Based on the CDR3 plus reference TRBV7-2 and TRBJ1-6, the full variable domain is GAGVSQSPSNKVTEKGKDVELRCDPISGHTALYWYRQSLGQGLEFLIYFQGNSAPDKSGLPSDRFSAERTGGSVSTLTIQRTQQEDSAVYLCASSLTTGVISPLHFGNGTRLTVT.

The chain recombines TRBV2 with TRBJ2-5; possibly TRBD1 or TRBD2 for D (5 bases each). V was trimmed by 4 bases and J by 1 base, leaving 13 bases between them. CDR1 is SNHLY, CDR2 FYNNEI, per germline. CDR3 length: 15 amino acids. The CDR3 region has the DNA TGTGCCAGCAGTGGGGGACGGCAGGCCCAAGAGACCCAGTACTTC. It translates to CASSGGRQAQETQYF.

There are many counts of this clonotype. The chain recombines TRBV2 with TRBJ1-5, with a tentative D call TRBD1 (6 bases). This CDR3 spans 13 amino acids. Germline V gene lookup returns CDR1 SNHLY and CDR2 FYNNEI. Trimming shortened V by 7 bases and J by 3 bases, and 10 bases separated the two germline ends. The CDR3 sequence: CASKRTANQPQHF. The CDR3 coding sequence is TGTGCCAGCAAGAGGACAGCCAATCAGCCCCAGCATTTT.

The chain links TRBV6-6 to TRBJ2-5; possibly TRBD1 for D (5 bases). Per the germline V gene, CDR1 is MNHNY and CDR2 is SVGAGI (reference sequence). V was clipped by 6 bases and J by 2 bases, with 13 bases between them. The CDR3 consists of 14 residues. CDR3 coding DNA: TGTGCCAGCAGGAGACAGTCACCTCAAGAGACCCAGTACTTC. Its protein is CASRRQSPQETQYF.

This clonotype was counted many times. The chain carries TRBV19 and TRBJ1-2; 7 bases are shared with TRBD1. CDR3 size: 15 residues. V shed 1 base, J shed 5 bases, and the junction held 7 bases outside the gene matches. CDR1 and CDR2 (germline): LNHDA, SQIVND (reference sequence). DNA for the CDR3: TGTGCCAGTAGTATAGCGGGGGCAGGGGGATATGGCTACACCTTC. This gives the protein CASSIAGAGGYGYTF.

There are many counts of this clonotype. The CDR3 DNA reads as TGTGCCAGCAGCTTAGTGTTGGCTAGCGGGCGTCTTCAAGAGACCCAGTACTTC. Translated: CASSLVLASGRLQETQYF. This chain connects TRBV7-6 to TRBJ2-5, with TRBD2 matching 8 bases. V shed 1 base and J 2 bases; nucleotides not matched to a gene: 12. From germline, CDR1 is SGHVS and CDR2 FNYEAQ. The CDR3 spans 18 residues.

This clonotype was picked up a small number of times. The chain joins TRBV7-3 to TRBJ2-3; 10 nucleotides agree with TRBD2. The CDR3 contains 16 residues. CDR1 is SGHTA and CDR2 is FQGTGA in the germline V gene. Unmatched junction bases numbered 7, after V lost 5 bases and J lost 2 bases. This CDR3 is CASSPTSGVTTDTQYF. The CDR3 region has the DNA TGTGCCAGCAGCCCCACTAGCGGGGTAACCACAGATACGCAGTATTTT.

This clonotype was counted only a few times. This CDR3 reads CASSRRGEDQPQHF. The CDR3 nucleotides read TGTGCCAGCAGCAGGAGGGGAGAGGATCAGCCCCAGCATTTT. V gene TRBV6-6 combines with J gene TRBJ1-5, with a tentative D call TRBD1 (5 bases). The CDR3 totals 14 residues. Trimming took 6 bases from V and 5 from J, leaving 14 bases between them. Germline V gene lookup returns CDR1 MNHNY and CDR2 SVGAGI (reference sequence).